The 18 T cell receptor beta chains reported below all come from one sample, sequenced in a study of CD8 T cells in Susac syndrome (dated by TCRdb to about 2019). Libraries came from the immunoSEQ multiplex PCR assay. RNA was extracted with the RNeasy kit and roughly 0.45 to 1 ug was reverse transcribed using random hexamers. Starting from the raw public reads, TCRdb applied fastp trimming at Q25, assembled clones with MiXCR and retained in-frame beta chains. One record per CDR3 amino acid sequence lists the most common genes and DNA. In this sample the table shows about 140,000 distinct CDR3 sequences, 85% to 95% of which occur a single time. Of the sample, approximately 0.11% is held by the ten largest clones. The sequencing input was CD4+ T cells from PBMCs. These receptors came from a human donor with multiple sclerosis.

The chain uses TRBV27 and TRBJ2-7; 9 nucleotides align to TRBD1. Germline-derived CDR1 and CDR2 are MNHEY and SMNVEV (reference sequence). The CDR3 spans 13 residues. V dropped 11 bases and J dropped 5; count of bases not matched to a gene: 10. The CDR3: CAGWGQGFNEQYF. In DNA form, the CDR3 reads TGTGCCGGCTGGGGACAGGGTTTTAACGAGCAGTACTTC.

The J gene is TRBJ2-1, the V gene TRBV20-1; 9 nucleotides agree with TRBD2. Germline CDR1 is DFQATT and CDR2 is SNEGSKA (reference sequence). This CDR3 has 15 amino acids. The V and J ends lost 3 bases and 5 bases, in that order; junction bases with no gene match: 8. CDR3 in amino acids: CSASGGTSRHNEQFF. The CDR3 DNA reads TGCAGTGCTAGCGGGGGGACTAGCCGACACAATGAGCAGTTCTTC.

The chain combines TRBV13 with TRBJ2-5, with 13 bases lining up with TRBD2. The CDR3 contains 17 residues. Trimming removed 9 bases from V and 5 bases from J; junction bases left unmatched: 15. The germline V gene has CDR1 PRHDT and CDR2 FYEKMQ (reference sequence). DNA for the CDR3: TGTGCCAGTACGAGACCGGGACTAGCGGGAATCGGGGAGACCCAGTACTTC. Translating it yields CASTRPGLAGIGETQYF.

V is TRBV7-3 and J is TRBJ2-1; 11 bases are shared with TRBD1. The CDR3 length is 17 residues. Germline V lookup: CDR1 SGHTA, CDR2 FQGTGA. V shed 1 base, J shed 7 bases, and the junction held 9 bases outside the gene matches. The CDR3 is CASSLNSGTGGWNEQFF. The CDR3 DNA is TGTGCCAGCAGCTTAAATTCAGGGACAGGGGGATGGAATGAGCAGTTCTTC.

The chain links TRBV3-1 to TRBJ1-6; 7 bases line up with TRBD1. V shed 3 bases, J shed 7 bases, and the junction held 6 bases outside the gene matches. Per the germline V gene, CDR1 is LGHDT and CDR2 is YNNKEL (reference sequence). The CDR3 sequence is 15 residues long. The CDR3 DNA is TGTGCCAGCAGCCAGAGGGACAGTCTAAATTCACCCCTCCACTTT. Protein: CASSQRDSLNSPLHF.

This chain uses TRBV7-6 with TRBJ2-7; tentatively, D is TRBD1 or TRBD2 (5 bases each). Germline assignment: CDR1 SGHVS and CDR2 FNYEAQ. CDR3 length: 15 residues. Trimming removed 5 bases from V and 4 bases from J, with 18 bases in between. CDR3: CASSPDTGPGYEQYF. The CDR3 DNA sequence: TGTGCCAGCAGCCCTGATACGGGGCCAGGGTACGAGCAGTACTTC.

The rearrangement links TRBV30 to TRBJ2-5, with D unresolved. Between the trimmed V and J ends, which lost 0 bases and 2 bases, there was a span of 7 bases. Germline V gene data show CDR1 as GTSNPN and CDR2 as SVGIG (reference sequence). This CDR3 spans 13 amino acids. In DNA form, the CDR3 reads TGTGCCTGGAGTGTCCGCCGGCAAGAGACCCAGTACTTC. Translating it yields CAWSVRRQETQYF.

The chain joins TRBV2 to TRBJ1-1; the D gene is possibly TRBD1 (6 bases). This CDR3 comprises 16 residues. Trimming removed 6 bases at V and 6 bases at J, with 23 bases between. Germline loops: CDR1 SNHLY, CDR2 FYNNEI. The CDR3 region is CASSYTTGRRVAEAFF. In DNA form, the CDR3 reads TGTGCCAGCAGCTACACGACAGGAAGGAGGGTCGCTGAAGCTTTCTTT.

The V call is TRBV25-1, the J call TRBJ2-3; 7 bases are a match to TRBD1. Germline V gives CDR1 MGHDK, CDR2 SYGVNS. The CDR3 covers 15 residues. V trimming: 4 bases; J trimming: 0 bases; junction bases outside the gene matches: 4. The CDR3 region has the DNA TGTGCCAGCAGTGGCAGGGGGTTAAGCACAGATACGCAGTATTTT. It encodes CASSGRGLSTDTQYF.

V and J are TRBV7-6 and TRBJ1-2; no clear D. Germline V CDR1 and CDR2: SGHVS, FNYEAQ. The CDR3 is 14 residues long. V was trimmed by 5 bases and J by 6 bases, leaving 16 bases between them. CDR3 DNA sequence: TGTGCCAGCAGCCGGACCGAGTCTCGAGATGGCTACACCTTC. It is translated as CASSRTESRDGYTF.

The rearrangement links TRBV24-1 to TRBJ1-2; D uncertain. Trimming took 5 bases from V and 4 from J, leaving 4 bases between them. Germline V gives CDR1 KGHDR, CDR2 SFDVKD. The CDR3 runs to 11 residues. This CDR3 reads CATSGVYGYTF. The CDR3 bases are TGTGCCACCAGTGGCGTCTATGGCTACACCTTC.

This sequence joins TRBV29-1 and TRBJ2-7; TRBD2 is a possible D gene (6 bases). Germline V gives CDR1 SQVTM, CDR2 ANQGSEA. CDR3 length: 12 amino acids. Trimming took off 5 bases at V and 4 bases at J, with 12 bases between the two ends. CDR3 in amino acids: CSVTGEQYEQYF. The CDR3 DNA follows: TGCAGCGTTACGGGGGAACAATACGAGCAGTACTTC.

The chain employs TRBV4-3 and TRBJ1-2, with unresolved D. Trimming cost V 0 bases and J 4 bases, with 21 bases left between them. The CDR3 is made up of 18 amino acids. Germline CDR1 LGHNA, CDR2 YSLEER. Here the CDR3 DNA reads TGCGCCAGCAGCCAAGATTCAACATCCGGGCCCTATTCCTATGGCTACACCTTC. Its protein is CASSQDSTSGPYSYGYTF.

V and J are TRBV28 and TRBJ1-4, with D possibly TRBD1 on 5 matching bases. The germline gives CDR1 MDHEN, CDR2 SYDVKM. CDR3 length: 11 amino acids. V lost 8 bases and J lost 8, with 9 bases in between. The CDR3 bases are TGTGCCAGCGGGAACAGGGAAAAACTGTTTTTT. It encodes CASGNREKLFF.

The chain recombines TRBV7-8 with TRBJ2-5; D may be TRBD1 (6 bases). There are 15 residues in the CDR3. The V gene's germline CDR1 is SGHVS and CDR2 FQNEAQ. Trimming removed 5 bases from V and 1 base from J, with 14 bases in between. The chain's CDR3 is CASSLRTAVQETQYF. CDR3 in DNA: TGTGCCAGCAGCCTCCGGACAGCAGTCCAAGAGACCCAGTACTTC.

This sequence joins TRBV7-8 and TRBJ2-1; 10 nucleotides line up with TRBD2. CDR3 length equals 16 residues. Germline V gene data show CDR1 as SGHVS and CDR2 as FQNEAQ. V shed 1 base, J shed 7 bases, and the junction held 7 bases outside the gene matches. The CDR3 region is CASSLVGTSARNEQFF. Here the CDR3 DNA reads TGTGCCAGCAGCTTAGTGGGGACTAGCGCGCGGAATGAGCAGTTCTTC.

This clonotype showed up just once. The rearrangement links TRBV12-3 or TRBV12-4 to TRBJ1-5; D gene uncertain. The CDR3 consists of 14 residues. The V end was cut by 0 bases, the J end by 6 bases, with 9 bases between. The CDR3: CASSLAGRPQPQHF. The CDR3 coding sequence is TGTGCCAGCAGTTTAGCTGGCAGGCCTCAGCCCCAGCATTTT.

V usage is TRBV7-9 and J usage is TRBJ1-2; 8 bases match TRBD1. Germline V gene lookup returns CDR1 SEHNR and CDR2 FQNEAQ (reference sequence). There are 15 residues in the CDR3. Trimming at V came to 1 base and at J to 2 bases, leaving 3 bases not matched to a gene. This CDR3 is CASSLGSGGNYGYTF. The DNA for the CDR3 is TGTGCCAGCAGCTTAGGGTCAGGGGGCAACTATGGCTACACCTTC.